This TCR beta chain is from a study of T-cell memory formation after mild COVID-19. Study-level background: Largely donor-specific TCR clusters were found. The study, taken as a whole, reports: Contracting CD4+ clones sat mainly in CM and EM; CD8+ in EMRA.

This CDR3 is 13 amino acids long. The J segment lost 7 bases and the V segment lost 9 bases, leaving 9 bases of the junction unmatched. Germline CDR1 reads KGHDR; CDR2 reads SFDVKD. This clonotype was counted a few times. Antigen: not known. TCRdb re-derived calls from the 5' RACE reads in MiXCR, one entry per CDR3 protein. The sample includes roughly 350,000 distinct CDR3 sequences, under 30% of them seen just once. The J gene is TRBJ2-7, the V gene TRBV24-1; TRBD2 agrees at 9 bases. Material for sequencing was PBMCs or a T cell subset sorted from them (not recorded which). This clonotype was sampled from an adult woman who had mild COVID-19 (a few samples of this study predate the infection). Cell type and time point are not known. The CDR3 sequence is CATRSTSGREQYF. The DNA for the CDR3 is TGTGCCACCCGCTCGACTAGCGGAAGGGAGCAGTACTTC.